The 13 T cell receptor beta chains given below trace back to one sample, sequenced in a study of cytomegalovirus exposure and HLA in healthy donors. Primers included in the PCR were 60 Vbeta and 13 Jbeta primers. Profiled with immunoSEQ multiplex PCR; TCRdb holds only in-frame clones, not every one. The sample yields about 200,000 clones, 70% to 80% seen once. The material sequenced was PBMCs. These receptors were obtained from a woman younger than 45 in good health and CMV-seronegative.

Here the CDR3 reads CASSIAHLAGGLNEQFF. CDR3 in DNA: TGTGCCAGTAGTATAGCCCACCTAGCGGGGGGGTTGAATGAGCAGTTCTTC. The chain combines TRBV19 with TRBJ2-1, with 12 bases aligning to TRBD2. Trimming cost V 1 base and J 7 bases; bases outside gene matches: 8. This CDR3 has 17 amino acids. Germline CDR1 reads LNHDA; CDR2 reads SQIVND (reference sequence).

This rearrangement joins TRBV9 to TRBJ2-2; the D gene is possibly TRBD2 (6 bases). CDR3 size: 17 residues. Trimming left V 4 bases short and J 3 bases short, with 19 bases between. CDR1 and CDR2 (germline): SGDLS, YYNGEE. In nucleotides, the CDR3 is TGTGCCAGCAGCCCACGAGCCTCCGGGAGTCACACCGGGGAGCTGTTTTTT. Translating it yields CASSPRASGSHTGELFF. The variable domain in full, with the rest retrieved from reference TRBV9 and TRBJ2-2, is DSGVTQTPKHLITATGQRVTLRCSPRSGDLSVYWYQQSLDQGLQFLIQYYNGEERAKGNILERFSAQQFPDLHSELNLSSLELGDSALYFCASSPRASGSHTGELFFGEGSRLTVL.

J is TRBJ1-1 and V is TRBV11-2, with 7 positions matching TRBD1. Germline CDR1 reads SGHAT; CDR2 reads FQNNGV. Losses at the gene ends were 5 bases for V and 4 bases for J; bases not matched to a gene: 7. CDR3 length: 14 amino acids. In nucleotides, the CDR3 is TGTGCCAGCAGCCTCGACAGGGAGGTCACTGAAGCTTTCTTT. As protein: CASSLDREVTEAFF.

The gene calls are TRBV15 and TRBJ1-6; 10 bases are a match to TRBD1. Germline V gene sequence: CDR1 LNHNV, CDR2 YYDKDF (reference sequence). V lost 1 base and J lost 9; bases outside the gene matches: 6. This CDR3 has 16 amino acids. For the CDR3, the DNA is TGTGCCACCAGCAGAGTGTACGACAGGGGGCTTTCACCCCTCCACTTT. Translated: CATSRVYDRGLSPLHF.

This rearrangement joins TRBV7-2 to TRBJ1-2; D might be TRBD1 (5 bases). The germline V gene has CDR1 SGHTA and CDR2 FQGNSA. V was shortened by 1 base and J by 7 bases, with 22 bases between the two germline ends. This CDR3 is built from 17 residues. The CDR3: CASSLGGGLALPGGYTF. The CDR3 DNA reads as TGTGCCAGCAGCTTAGGGGGCGGCTTGGCCCTCCCAGGTGGCTACACCTTC.

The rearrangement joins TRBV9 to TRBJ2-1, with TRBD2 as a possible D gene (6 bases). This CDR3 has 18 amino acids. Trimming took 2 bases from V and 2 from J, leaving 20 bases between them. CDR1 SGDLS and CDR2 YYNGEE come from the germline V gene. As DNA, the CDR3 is TGTGCCAGCAGCGTTGGGGAACTAGCCACAGGCCCCTACAATGAGCAGTTCTTC. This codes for CASSVGELATGPYNEQFF.

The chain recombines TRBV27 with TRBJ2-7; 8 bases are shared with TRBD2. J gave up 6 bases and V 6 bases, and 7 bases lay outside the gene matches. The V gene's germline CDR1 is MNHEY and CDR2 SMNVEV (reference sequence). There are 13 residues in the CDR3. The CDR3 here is CASSSGGGTEQYF. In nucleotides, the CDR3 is TGTGCCAGCAGCTCTGGCGGGGGGACCGAGCAGTACTTC.

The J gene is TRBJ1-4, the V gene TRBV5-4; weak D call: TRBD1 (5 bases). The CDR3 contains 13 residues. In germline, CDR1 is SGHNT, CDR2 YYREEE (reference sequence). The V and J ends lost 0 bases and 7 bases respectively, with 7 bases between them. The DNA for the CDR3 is TGTGCCAGCAGCTTGGTAACAGGTGAAAAACTGTTTTTT. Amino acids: CASSLVTGEKLFF.

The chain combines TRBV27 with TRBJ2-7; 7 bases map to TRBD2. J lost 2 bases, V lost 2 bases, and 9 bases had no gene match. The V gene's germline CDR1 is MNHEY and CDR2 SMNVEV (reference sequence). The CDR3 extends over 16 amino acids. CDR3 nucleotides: TGTGCCAGCAGTTTAGTGGGCGGGAGTACCGCCTACGAGCAGTACTTC. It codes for CASSLVGGSTAYEQYF.

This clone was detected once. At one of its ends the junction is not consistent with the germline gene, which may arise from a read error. The chain's CDR3 is CASSHGTGRYGYPF. The DNA for the CDR3 is TGTGCCAGCAGCCACGGGACAGGGAGGTATGGCTACCCCTTC. V is TRBV5-6 and J is TRBJ1-2; 9 bases agree with TRBD1. The CDR3 is 14 residues long. Germline V gene sequence: CDR1 SGHDT, CDR2 YYEEEE.

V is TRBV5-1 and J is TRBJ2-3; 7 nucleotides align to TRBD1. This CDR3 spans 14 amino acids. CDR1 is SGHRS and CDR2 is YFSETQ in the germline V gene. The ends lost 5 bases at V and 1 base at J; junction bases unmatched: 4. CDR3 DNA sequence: TGCGCCAGCAGTCAAGGACAGGGCACAGATACGCAGTATTTT. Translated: CASSQGQGTDTQYF.

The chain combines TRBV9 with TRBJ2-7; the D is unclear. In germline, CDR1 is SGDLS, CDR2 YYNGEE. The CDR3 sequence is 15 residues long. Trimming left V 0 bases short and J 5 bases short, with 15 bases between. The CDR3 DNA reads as TGTGCCAGCAGCGTAGCCCCTACCAAGTCTGACGAGCAGTACTTC. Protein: CASSVAPTKSDEQYF.

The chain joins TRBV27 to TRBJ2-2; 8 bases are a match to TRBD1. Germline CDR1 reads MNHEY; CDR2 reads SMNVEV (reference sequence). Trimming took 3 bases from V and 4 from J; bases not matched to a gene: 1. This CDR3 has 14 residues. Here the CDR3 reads CASSFDRGTGELFF. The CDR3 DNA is TGTGCCAGCAGTTTTGACAGGGGCACCGGGGAGCTGTTTTTT.